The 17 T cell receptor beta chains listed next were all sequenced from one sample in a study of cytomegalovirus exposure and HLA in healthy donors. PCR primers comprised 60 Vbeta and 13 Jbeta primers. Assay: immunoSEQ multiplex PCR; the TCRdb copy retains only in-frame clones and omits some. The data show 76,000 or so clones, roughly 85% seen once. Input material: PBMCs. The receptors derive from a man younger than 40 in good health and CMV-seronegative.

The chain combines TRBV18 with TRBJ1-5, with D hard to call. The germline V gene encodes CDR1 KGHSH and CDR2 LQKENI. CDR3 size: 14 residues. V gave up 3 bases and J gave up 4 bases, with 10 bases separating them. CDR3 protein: CASSPQTQNQPQHF. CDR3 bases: TGTGCCAGCTCACCGCAGACACAAAATCAGCCCCAGCATTTT.

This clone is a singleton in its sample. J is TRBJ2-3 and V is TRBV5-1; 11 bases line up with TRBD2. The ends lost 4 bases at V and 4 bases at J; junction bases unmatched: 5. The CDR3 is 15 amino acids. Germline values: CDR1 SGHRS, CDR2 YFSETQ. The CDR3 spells CASSISGREADTQYF. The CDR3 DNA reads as TGCGCCAGCAGCATTAGCGGGAGGGAGGCAGATACGCAGTATTTT.

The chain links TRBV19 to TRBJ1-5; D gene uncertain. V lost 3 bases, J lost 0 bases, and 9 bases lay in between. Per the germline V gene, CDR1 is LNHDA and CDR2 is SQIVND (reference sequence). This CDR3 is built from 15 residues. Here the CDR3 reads CASSIRGHSNQPQHF. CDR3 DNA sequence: TGTGCCAGTAGTATTAGAGGTCATAGCAATCAGCCCCAGCATTTT.

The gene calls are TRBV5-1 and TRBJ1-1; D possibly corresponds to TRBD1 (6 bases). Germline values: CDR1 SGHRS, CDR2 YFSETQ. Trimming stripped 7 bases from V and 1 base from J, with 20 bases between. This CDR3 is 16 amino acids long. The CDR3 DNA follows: TGCGCCAGCTCACGGGGGGGCAGGGTGGAGAACACTGAAGCTTTCTTT. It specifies CASSRGGRVENTEAFF.

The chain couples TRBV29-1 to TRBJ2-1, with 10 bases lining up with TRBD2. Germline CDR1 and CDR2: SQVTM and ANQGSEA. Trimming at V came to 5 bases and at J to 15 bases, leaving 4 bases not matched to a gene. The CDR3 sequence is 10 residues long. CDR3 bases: TGCAGCGTTCCTAGCGGGAGAGGGTTCTTC. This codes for CSVPSGRGFF.

The CDR3 is CASSFAGLVSEQFF. The CDR3 DNA follows: TGTGCCAGCAGCTTCGCGGGACTAGTGTCTGAGCAGTTCTTC. The chain links TRBV7-2 to TRBJ2-1; 8 nucleotides align to TRBD2. V shed 3 bases, J shed 9 bases, and the junction held 7 bases outside the gene matches. The germline V gene has CDR1 SGHTA and CDR2 FQGNSA. The CDR3 is made up of 14 amino acids.

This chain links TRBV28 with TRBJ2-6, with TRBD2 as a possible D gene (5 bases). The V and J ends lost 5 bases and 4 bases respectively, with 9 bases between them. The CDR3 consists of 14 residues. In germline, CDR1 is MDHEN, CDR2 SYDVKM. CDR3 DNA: TGTGCCAGCAGTCCCCGGAGGGGGGCCAACGTCCTGACTTTC. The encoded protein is CASSPRRGANVLTF.

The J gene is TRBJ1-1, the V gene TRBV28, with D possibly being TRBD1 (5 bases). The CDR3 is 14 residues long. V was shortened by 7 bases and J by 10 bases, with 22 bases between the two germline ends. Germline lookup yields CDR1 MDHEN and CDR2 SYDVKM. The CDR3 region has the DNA TGTGCCAGCACCGGACACGGAAGCTTGGAAGGAGCTTTCTTT. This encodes CASTGHGSLEGAFF.

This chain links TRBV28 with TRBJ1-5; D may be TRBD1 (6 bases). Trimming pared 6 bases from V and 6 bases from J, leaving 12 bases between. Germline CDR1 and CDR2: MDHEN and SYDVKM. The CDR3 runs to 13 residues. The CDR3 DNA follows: TGTGCCAGCAGGCTACAGGGTTCTCAGCCCCAGCATTTT. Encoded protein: CASRLQGSQPQHF. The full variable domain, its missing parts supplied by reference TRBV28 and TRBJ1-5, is DVKVTQSSRYLVKRTGEKVFLECVQDMDHENMFWYRQDPGLGLRLIYFSYDVKMKEKGDIPEGYSVSREKKERFSLILESASTNQTSMYLCASRLQGSQPQHFGDGTRLSIL.

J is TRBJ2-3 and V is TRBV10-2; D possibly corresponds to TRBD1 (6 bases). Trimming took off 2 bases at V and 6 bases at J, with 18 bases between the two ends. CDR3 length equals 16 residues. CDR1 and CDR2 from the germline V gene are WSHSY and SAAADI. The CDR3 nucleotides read TGCGCCAGCAGTGAGGTTGGACAGCCGATGAGGGATACGCAGTATTTT. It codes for CASSEVGQPMRDTQYF.

The CDR3, as DNA: TGTGCCAGTAGTCCTACGCCAACTAGCGGGCCCTACCAAGAGACCCAGTACTTC. Translation gives CASSPTPTSGPYQETQYF. The chain combines TRBV19 with TRBJ2-5; 9 bases fit TRBD2. The V gene end was trimmed by 5 bases and the J gene end by 0 bases; junction bases not matched to a gene: 13. CDR3 size: 18 residues. Germline V lookup: CDR1 LNHDA, CDR2 SQIVND (reference sequence).

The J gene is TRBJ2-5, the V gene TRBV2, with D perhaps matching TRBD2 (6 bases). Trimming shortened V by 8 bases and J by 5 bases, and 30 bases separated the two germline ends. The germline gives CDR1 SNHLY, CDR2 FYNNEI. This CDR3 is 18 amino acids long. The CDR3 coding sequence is TGTGCCAGCGGGTCGGGGTTGGTGATTGGGGGGTCCGGGGAGACCCAGTACTTC. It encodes CASGSGLVIGGSGETQYF.

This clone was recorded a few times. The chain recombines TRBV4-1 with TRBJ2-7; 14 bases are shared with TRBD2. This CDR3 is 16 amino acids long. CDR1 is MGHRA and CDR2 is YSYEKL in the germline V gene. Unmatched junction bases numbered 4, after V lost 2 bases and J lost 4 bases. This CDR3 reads CASSQTGTSGSYEQYF. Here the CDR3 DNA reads TGCGCCAGCAGCCAAACCGGGACTAGCGGGAGTTACGAGCAGTACTTC.

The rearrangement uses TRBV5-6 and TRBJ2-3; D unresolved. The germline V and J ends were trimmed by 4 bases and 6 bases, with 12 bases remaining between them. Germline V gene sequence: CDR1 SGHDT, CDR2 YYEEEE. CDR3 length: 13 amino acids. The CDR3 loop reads CASSLRIADTQYF. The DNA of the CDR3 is TGTGCCAGCAGCCTCCGGATAGCCGATACGCAGTATTTT.

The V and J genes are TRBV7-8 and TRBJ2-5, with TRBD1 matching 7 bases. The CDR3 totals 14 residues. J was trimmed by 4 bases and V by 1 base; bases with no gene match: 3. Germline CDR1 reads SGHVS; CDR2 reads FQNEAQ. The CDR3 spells CASSLGGQLETQYF. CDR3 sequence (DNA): TGTGCCAGCAGCTTAGGGGGACAGCTAGAGACCCAGTACTTC.

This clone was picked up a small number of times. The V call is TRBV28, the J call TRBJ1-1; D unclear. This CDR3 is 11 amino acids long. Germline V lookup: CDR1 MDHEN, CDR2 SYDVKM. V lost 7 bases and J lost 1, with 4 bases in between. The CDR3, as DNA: TGTGCCAGCACATCGAACACTGAAGCTTTCTTT. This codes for CASTSNTEAFF.

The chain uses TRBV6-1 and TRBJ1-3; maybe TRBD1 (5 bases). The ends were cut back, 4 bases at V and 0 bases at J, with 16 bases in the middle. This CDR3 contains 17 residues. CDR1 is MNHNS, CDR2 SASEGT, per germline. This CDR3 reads CASSGDLGVPSGNTIYF. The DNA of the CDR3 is TGTGCCAGCAGTGGGGACTTGGGGGTCCCCTCTGGAAACACCATATATTTT.